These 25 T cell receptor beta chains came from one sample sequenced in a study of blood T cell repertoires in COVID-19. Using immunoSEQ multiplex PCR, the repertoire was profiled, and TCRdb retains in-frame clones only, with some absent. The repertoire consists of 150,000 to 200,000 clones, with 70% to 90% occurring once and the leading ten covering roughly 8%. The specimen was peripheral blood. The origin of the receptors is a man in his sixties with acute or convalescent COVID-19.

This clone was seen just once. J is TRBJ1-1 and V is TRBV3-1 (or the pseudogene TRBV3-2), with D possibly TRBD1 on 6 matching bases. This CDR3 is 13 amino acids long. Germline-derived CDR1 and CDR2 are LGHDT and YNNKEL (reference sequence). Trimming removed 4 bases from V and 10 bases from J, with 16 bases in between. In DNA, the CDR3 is TGTGCCAGCAGCCCGCAGGGGCCCGAGGGAGCTTTCTTT. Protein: CASSPQGPEGAFF.

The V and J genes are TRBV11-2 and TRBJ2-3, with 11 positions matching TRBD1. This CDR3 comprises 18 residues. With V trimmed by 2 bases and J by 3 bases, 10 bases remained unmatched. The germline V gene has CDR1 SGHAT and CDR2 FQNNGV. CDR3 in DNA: TGTGCCAGCAGCTTAAGATGGGGACAGGGGGTGGGGACAGATACGCAGTATTTT. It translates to CASSLRWGQGVGTDTQYF.

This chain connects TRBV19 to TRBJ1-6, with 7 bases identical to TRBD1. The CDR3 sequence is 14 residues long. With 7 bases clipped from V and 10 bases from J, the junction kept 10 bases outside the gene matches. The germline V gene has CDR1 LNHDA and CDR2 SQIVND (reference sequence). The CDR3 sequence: CASTADRVRSPLHF. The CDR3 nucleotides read TGTGCCAGTACCGCTGACAGGGTCAGGTCACCCCTCCACTTT.

The CDR3 loop is CASSLLQGDGNTIYF. The CDR3 region has the DNA TGTGCCAGCAGCCTACTACAGGGCGACGGAAACACCATATATTTT. The rearrangement uses TRBV13 and TRBJ1-3, with D possibly matching TRBD1 (6 bases). This CDR3 region has 15 residues. Per the germline V gene, CDR1 is PRHDT and CDR2 is FYEKMQ (reference sequence). V lost 5 bases to trimming and J lost 4 bases, with 15 bases between them.

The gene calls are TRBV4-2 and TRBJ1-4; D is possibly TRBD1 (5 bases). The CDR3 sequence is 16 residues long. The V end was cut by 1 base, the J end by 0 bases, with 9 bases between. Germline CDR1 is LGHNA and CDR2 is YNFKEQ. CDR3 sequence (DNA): TGTGCCAGCAGCCAAGGTCGGGGGACAACTAATGAAAAACTGTTTTTT. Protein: CASSQGRGTTNEKLFF.

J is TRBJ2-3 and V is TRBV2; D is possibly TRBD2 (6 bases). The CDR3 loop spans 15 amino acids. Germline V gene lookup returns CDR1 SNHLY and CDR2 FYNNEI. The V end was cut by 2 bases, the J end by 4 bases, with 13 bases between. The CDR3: CASSELQTSSDTQYF. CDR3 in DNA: TGTGCCAGCAGTGAACTCCAGACTAGTTCAGATACGCAGTATTTT.

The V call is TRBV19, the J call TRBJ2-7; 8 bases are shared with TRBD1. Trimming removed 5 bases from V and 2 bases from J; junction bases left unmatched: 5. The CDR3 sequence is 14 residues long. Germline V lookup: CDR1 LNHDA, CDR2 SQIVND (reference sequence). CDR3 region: CASSVTGGTYEQYF. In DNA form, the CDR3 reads TGTGCCAGTAGTGTCACAGGGGGGACCTACGAGCAGTACTTC.

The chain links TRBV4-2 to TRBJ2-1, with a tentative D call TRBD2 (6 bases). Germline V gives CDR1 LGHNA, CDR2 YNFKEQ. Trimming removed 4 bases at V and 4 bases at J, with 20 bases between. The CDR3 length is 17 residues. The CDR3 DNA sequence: TGTGCCAGCAGCCCCAAAGGCGCCGGGAGCGCTTACAATGAGCAGTTCTTC. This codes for CASSPKGAGSAYNEQFF.

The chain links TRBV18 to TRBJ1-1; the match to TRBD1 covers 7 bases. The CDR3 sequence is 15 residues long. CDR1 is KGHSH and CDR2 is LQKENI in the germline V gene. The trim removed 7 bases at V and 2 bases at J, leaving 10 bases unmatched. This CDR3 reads CASWKTGVGNTEAFF. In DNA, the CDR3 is TGTGCCAGCTGGAAAACAGGGGTAGGTAACACTGAAGCTTTCTTT.

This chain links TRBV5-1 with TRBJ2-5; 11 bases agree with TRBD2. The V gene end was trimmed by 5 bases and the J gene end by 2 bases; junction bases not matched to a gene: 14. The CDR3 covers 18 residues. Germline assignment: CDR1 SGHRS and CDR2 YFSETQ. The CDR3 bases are TGCGCCAGCAGGGAGGCTAGCGGGAGGCCCGGCGGTCAAGAGACCCAGTACTTC. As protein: CASREASGRPGGQETQYF.

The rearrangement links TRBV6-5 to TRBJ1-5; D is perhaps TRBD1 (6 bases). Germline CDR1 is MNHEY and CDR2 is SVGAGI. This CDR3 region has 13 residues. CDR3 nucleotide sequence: TGTGTAGGGGGGGTTTATAGCAATCAGCCCCAGCATTTT. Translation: CVGGVYSNQPQHF.

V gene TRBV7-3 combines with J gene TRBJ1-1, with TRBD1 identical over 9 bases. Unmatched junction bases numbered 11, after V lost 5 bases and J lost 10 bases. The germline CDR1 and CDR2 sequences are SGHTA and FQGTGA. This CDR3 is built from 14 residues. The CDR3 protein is CASSPSGTGTSAFF. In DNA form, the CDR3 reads TGTGCCAGCAGCCCAAGTGGGACAGGGACTTCAGCTTTCTTT.

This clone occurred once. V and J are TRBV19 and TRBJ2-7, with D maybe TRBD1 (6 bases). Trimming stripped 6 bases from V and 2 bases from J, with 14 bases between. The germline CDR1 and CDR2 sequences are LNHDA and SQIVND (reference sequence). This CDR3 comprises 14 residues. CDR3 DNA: TGTGCCAGTAGGGTGAGGGGGTATACCTACGAGCAGTACTTC. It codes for CASRVRGYTYEQYF.

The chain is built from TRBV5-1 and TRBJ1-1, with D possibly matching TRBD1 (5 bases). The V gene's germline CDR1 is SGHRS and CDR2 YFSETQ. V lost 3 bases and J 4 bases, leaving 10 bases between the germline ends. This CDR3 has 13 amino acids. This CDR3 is CASSWGVLTEAFF. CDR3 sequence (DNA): TGCGCCAGCAGCTGGGGGGTACTCACTGAAGCTTTCTTT.

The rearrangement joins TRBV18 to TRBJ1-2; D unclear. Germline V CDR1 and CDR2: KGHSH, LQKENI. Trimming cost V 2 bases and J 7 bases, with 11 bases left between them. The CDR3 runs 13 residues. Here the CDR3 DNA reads TGTGCCAGCTCACCAAAGGAGGGAAGTGGCTACACCTTC. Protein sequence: CASSPKEGSGYTF.

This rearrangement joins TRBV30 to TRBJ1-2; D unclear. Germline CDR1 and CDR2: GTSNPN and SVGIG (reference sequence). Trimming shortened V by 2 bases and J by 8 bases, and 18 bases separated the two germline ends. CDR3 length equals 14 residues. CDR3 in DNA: TGTGCCTGGAGTTACAGCAGAACAACAGACGGCTACACCTTC. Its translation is CAWSYSRTTDGYTF.

This CDR3 is CASSVVDSPYGYTF. The CDR3 coding sequence is TGTGCCAGCAGCGTAGTCGACAGCCCCTATGGCTACACCTTC. V and J are TRBV9 and TRBJ1-2; possibly TRBD1 for D (5 bases). This CDR3 has 14 residues. Germline CDR1 reads SGDLS; CDR2 reads YYNGEE. Deletions cut 0 bases from V and 4 bases from J, with 10 bases between.

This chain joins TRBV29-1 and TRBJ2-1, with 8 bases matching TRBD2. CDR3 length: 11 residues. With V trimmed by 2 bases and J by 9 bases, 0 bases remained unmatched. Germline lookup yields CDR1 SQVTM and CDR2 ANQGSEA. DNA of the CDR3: TGCAGCGTTGAACGGGAGGGTGAGCAGTTCTTC. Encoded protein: CSVEREGEQFF.

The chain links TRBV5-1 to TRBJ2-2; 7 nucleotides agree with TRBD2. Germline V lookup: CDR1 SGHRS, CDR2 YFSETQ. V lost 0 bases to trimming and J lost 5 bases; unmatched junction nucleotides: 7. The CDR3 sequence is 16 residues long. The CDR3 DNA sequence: TGCGCCAGCAGCTTGGGCCTAGCGGACCTTACCGGGGAGCTGTTTTTT. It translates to CASSLGLADLTGELFF.

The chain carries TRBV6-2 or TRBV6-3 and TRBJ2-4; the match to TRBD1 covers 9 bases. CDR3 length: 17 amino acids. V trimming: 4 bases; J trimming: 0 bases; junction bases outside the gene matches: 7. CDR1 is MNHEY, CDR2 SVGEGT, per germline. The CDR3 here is CASSSTGQGLAKNIQYF. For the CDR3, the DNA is TGTGCCAGCAGTTCCACGGGACAGGGACTAGCCAAAAACATTCAGTACTTC.

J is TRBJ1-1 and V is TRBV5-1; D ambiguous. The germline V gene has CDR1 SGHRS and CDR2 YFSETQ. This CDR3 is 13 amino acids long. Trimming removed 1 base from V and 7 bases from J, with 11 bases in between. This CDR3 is CASSLPRSHEAFF. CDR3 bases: TGCGCCAGCAGCTTGCCGAGATCCCATGAAGCTTTCTTT.

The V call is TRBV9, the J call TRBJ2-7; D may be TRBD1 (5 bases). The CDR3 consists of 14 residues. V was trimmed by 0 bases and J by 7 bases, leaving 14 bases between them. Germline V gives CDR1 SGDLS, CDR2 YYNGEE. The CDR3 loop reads CASSVGQGSMEQYF. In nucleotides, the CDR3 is TGTGCCAGCAGCGTAGGCCAGGGTTCTATGGAGCAGTACTTC. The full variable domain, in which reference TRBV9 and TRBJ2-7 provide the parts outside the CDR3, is DSGVTQTPKHLITATGQRVTLRCSPRSGDLSVYWYQQSLDQGLQFLIQYYNGEERAKGNILERFSAQQFPDLHSELNLSSLELGDSALYFCASSVGQGSMEQYFGPGTRLTVT.

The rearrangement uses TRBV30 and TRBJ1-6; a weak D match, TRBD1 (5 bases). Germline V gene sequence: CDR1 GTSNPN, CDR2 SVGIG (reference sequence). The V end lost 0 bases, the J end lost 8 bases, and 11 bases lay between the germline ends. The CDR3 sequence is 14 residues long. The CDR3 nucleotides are TGTGCCTGGAGTGTTCCAGGGAGGGATTCACCCCTCCACTTT. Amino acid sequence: CAWSVPGRDSPLHF. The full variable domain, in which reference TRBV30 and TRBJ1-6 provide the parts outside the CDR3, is SQTIHQWPATLVQPVGSPLSLECTVEGTSNPNLYWYRQAAGRGLQLLFYSVGIGQISSEVPQNLSASRPQDRQFILSSKKLLLSDSGFYLCAWSVPGRDSPLHFGNGTRLTVT.

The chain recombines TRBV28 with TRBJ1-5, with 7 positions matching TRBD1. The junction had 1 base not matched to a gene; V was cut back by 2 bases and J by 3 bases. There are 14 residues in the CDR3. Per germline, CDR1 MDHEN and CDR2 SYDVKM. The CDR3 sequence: CASSLTGVNQPQHF. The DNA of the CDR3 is TGTGCCAGCAGTTTAACAGGGGTCAATCAGCCCCAGCATTTT.

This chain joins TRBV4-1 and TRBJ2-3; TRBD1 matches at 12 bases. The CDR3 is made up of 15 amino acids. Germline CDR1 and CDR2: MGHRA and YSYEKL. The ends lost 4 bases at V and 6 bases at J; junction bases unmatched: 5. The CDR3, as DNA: TGCGCCAGCAGCCCACCGGGACAGGGGGCCGATACGCAGTATTTT. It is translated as CASSPPGQGADTQYF.